One TCR beta chain is described in this entry. Its antigen is undetermined. From germline, CDR1 is SGHVS and CDR2 FNYEAQ. V was cut by 5 bases and J by 7 bases, with 18 bases left in between. The CDR3 totals 14 residues. The CDR3 regions of TCR beta were amplified from RNA transcripts. HTBI primers were employed in a first-round RT-PCR of the TCR CDR3. TCRdb re-called the multiplex PCR reads with MiXCR, one entry per CDR3 protein. The sample has hundreds of thousands of distinct CDR3 sequences, roughly 46% seen once; the top ten hold 7% to 7.5%. These data belong to a study of T cells in Graves' hyperthyroidism and ophthalmopathy. Study findings and constraints: Blood held most thyroid clonotypes expanded above 0.001 frequency.

The chain recombines TRBV7-6 with TRBJ2-7; D gene ambiguous. The specimen was peripheral blood or thyroid tissue (not recorded which). The sequence came from an adult man with Graves' disease, either hyperthyroidism or ophthalmopathy (not recorded which). The CDR3 region is CASSVDGYTGEQYF. CDR3 DNA: TGTGCCAGCAGCGTGGACGGTTACACCGGGGAGCAGTACTTC.